The clone carrying this T cell receptor (beta chain) occurred once. Here immunoSEQ multiplex PCR was the method, and the copy in TCRdb shows in-frame clones only, minus some. The sample includes 85,000 to 100,000 clones, over 75% of them seen just once. The data stem from a study of blood T cell repertoires in COVID-19. The CDR3 covers 16 residues. The germline CDR1 and CDR2 sequences are LGHDT and YNNKEL (reference sequence). V dropped 2 bases and J dropped 3; count of bases not matched to a gene: 6. Sequencing was done on a sample of peripheral blood. The sequence was collected from a man aged 60 to 69 with acute or convalescent COVID-19. The J gene is TRBJ1-3, the V gene TRBV3-1 (or the pseudogene TRBV3-2); the match to TRBD1 covers 8 bases. The CDR3 DNA reads as TGTGCCAGCAGCCAATCAACAGGGGGAATTGGAAACACCATATATTTT. Encoded protein: CASSQSTGGIGNTIYF.